Listed below are T cell receptor beta chains from one sample, sequenced in a study of cytomegalovirus exposure and HLA in healthy donors. Only in-frame clones appear in the TCRdb table, and some are missing; sequencing was by immunoSEQ multiplex PCR. This sample has some 170,000 clones, with roughly 86% found just once. Sequenced: PBMCs. These receptors were taken from a man between 18 and 35 years old in good health and CMV-seropositive. CDR3s include the opening cysteine and the closing phenylalanine or tryptophan. Each record gives: CDR3 length, clone size, J gene, D gene, V gene, CDR3 DNA, CDR3 protein. D genes are given only for firm matches. The size entry is marked missing in some rows and otherwise reads once, few, many or a size class.

14	-	TRBJ2-7	TRBD1	TRBV4-1	TGCGCCAGCAGCCAAGCAGGGGGTTCCTACGAGCAGTACTTC	CASSQAGGSYEQYF
13	once	TRBJ2-7	TRBD2	TRBV6-5	TGTGCCAGCACCGGCGGGGGTCCCGGGGAGCAGTACTTC	CASTGGGPGEQYF
15	-	TRBJ1-5	-	TRBV19	TGTGGGACATACGCCACCGGGGGAAACAATCAGCCCCAGCATTTT	CGTYATGGNNQPQHF
12	few	TRBJ1-5	-	TRBV19	TGTGCCGCCCAGGGTGGCAATCAGCCCCAGCATTTT	CAAQGGNQPQHF
11	-	TRBJ2-2	-	TRBV20-1	TGCAGTGCTTCACAGGGTGGGGAGCTGTTTTTT	CSASQGGELFF
15	once	TRBJ2-7	TRBD2	TRBV6-5	TGTGCCAGCAGCCAAATGGGGAGGGCTTCAGACGAGCAGTACTTC	CASSQMGRASDEQYF
15	-	TRBJ2-2	-	TRBV10-3	TGTGCCATCAGTGAGGTACAGGGGACTCCCGGGGAGCTGTTTTTT	CAISEVQGTPGELFF
15	-	TRBJ1-5	-	TRBV18	TGTGCCAGCTCACAGCAGGGACATAGCAATCAGCCCCAGCATTTT	CASSQQGHSNQPQHF
12	-	TRBJ2-1	-	TRBV12-5	TGTGCTACTAGGGGTTTACTAAATGAGCAGTTCTTC	CATRGLLNEQFF
16	-	TRBJ2-1	TRBD2	TRBV9	TGTGCCAGCAGCGTAGGTGGGACTAGCGGTCCCAATGAGCAGTTCTTC	CASSVGGTSGPNEQFF
15	-	TRBJ1-4	-	TRBV19	TGTGCCAGTAAACCCTTCAGAGGGACTAATGAAAAACTGTTTTTT	CASKPFRGTNEKLFF
13	-	TRBJ1-2	-	TRBV6-5	TGTGCCAGCAGCCACAGGGTCGAGCCTGGCTACACCTTC	CASSHRVEPGYTF
12	few	TRBJ2-2	-	TRBV28	TGTGCCAGCAGGGGGCGGAACGGGGAGCTGTTTTTT	CASRGRNGELFF
14	-	TRBJ1-2	-	TRBV7-9	TGTGCCAGCACCGTTGTGCGGGGGTCCTATGGCTACACCTTC	CASTVVRGSYGYTF
15	-	TRBJ2-3	-	TRBV19	TGTGCCAGTACCCTAACGGTGGGGAGCGCAGATACGCAGTATTTT	CASTLTVGSADTQYF
13	-	TRBJ1-2	-	TRBV30	TGTGCCTGGAGGCGGGAGGAAGACTATGGCTACACCTTC	CAWRREEDYGYTF
12	-	TRBJ2-7	-	TRBV6-6	TGTGCCAGCAGTTACCACCCGGGAGCTAACTACTTC	CASSYHPGANYF
14	few	TRBJ1-2	-	TRBV13	TGTGCCAGCAGCTTAGGAAGTCAGTTCTATGGCTACACCTTC	CASSLGSQFYGYTF
13	-	TRBJ1-2	-	TRBV28	TGTGCCAGCAGCCGACAGACCAACTATGGCTACACCTTC	CASSRQTNYGYTF
15	once	TRBJ2-7	TRBD2	TRBV6-5	TGTGCCAGCAGTTATGCTAGCGGGTACTCCTACGAGCAGTACTTC	CASSYASGYSYEQYF
16	-	TRBJ2-2	-	TRBV5-6	TGTGCCAGCAGCTTATCCCCGACAGACAACACCGGGGAGCTGTTTTTT	CASSLSPTDNTGELFF
15	-	TRBJ2-6	-	TRBV13	TGTGCCAGCAGCCGCCGGTTCTCTGGGGCCAACGTCCTGACTTTC	CASSRRFSGANVLTF
14	-	TRBJ1-1	TRBD1	TRBV13	TGTGCCAGCAGCTTATTCCAGGGGGCGCGGAAAGCTTTCTTT	CASSLFQGARKAFF
17	-	TRBJ2-3	-	TRBV29-1	TGCAGCGTTGAACGGCGGGGGCCGTCCGACGGCACAGATACGCAGTATTTT	CSVERRGPSDGTDTQYF
14	-	TRBJ2-7	TRBD1	TRBV28	TGTGCCAGCAGTTCTTGGGACAGGGGCTACGAGCAGTACTTC	CASSSWDRGYEQYF
13	-	TRBJ1-5	-	TRBV30	TGTGCCTGGAGTGGGAGTAGCAATCAGCCCCAGCATTTT	CAWSGSSNQPQHF
17	-	TRBJ2-2	TRBD1	TRBV7-2	TGTGCCAGCAGTCTCCCCCGGGACAGGGTTTTAACCGGGGAGCTGTTTTTT	CASSLPRDRVLTGELFF
15	-	TRBJ1-1	TRBD1	TRBV18	TGTGCCAGCTCACCACCAGGGGCAGGGGGTGCTGAAGCTTTCTTT	CASSPPGAGGAEAFF
12	few	TRBJ2-1	-	TRBV7-2	TGTGCCAGCAGCTTCTCTTACAATGAGCAGTTCTTC	CASSFSYNEQFF
18	-	TRBJ2-2	TRBD2	TRBV13	TGTGCCAGCAGCTCGGGACTAGCGGGGGCTTCGAACACCGGGGAGCTGTTTTTT	CASSSGLAGASNTGELFF
16	-	TRBJ1-2	-	TRBV28	TGTGCCAGCAGTTTAGGAGGGGGGGGAACTAACTATGGCTACACCTTC	CASSLGGGGTNYGYTF
15	once	TRBJ1-1	-	TRBV18	TGTGCCAGCTCACCACCGAACGGGGTGAACACTGAAGCTTTCTTT	CASSPPNGVNTEAFF
12	-	TRBJ2-1	TRBD1	TRBV5-1	TGCGCCAGCAGCTTGCAGACAGGGGAGCAGTTCTTC	CASSLQTGEQFF
13	-	TRBJ2-7	-	TRBV5-1	TGCGCCAGCAGCTCCTCAGGGGAAAACGAGCAGTACTTC	CASSSSGENEQYF
13	-	TRBJ2-1	-	TRBV29-1	TGCAGCGTACGCGGCACTCTCTACAATGAGCAGTTCTTC	CSVRGTLYNEQFF
15	-	TRBJ2-1	TRBD2	TRBV5-1	TGCGCCAGCAGGTGGGGACTAGCGGGGTCCAATGAGCAGTTCTTC	CASRWGLAGSNEQFF
12	-	TRBJ2-3	-	TRBV5-1	TGCGCCAGCAGCATTCGGGGAGATACGCAGTATTTT	CASSIRGDTQYF
14	once	TRBJ2-3	-	TRBV5-4	TGTGCCAGCAGGCCAGGAGGGGCCACAGATACGCAGTATTTT	CASRPGGATDTQYF
14	-	TRBJ2-1	TRBD2	TRBV5-8	TGTGCCAGCAGCCAGCCGGGGGGGGGCAATGAGCAGTTCTTC	CASSQPGGGNEQFF
14	-	TRBJ2-1	-	TRBV9	TGTGCCAGCAGCGTATCCCTAGAAGGGGGTGAGCAGTTCTTC	CASSVSLEGGEQFF
15	-	TRBJ1-3	-	TRBV7-8	TGTGCCAGCAGCACCCCGGGGGTTTCTGGAAACACCATATATTTT	CASSTPGVSGNTIYF